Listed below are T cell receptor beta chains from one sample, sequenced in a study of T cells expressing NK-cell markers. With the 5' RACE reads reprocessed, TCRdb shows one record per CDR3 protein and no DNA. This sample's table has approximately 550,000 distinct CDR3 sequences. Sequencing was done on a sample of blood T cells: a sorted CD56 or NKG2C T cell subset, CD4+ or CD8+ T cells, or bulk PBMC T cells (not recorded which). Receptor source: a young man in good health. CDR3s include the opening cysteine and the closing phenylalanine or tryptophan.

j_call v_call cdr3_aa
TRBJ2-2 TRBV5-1 CASSSILGEPGELFF
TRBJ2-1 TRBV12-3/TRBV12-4 CASSSRDRGLWQFF
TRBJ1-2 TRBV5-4 CASSVDRGRFFGYTF
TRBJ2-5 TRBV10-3 CAISAGGETQYF
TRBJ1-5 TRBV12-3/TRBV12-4 CASSHRLGRDQPQHF
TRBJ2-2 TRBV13 CASSSNGGELFF
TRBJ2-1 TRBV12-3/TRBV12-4 CASSQVAGGLNEQFF
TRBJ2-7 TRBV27 CASSLWGLAGYEQYF
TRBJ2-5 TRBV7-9 CASSLTARVETQYF
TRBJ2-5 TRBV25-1 CASSEIVFGEGTGQETQYF
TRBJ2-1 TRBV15 CATSRDLIGSAEQFF
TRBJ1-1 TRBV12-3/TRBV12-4 CASSLGRHNPDFTEAFF
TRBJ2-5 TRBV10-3 CAISESGATRLVQETQYF
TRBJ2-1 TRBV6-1 CATQAGGFSYNEQFF
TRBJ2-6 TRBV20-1 CSARTSEIAGANVLTF
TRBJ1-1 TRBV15 CATGRGPRGTEAFF
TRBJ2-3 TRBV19 CASRARGRDLTDTQYF